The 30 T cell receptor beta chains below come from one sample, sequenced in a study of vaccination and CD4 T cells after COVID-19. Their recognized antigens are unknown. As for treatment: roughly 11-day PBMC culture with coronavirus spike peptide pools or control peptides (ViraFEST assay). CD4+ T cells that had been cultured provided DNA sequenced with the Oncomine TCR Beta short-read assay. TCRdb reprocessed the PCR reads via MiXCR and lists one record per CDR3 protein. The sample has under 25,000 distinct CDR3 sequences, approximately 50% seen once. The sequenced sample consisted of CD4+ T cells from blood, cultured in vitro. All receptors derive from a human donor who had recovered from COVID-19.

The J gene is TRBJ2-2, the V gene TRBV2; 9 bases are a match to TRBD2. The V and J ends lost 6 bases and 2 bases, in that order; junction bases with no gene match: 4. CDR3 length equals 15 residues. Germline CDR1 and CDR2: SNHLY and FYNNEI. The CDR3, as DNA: TGTGCCAGCAGATCCGGGACTAGCAACACCGGGGAGCTGTTTTTT. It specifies CASRSGTSNTGELFF.

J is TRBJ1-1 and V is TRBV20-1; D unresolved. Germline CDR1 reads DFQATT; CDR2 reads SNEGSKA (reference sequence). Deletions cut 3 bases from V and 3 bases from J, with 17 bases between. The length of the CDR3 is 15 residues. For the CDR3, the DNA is TGCAGTGCTAGCCGAATAGACCTCGGGCACACTGAAGCTTTCTTT. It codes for CSASRIDLGHTEAFF.

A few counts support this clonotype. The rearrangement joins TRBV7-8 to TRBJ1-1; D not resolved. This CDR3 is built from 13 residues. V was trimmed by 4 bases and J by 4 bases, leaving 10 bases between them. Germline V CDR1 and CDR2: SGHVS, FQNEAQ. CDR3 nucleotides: TGTGCCAGCAGCTCCGATCGGAGCACTGAAGCTTTCTTT. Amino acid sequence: CASSSDRSTEAFF.

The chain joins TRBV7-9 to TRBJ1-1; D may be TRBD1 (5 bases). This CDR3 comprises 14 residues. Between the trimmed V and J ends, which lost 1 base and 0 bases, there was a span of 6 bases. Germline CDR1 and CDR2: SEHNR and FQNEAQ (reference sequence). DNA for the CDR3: TGTGCCAGCAGCTTAGGACAGATGAACACTGAAGCTTTCTTT. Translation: CASSLGQMNTEAFF.

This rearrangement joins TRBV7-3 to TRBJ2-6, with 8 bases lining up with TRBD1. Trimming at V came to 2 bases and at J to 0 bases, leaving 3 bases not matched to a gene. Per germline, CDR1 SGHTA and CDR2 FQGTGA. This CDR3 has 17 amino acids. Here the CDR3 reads CASSLGTGSSGANVLTF. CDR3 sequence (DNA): TGTGCCAGCAGCTTAGGGACAGGAAGCTCTGGGGCCAACGTCCTGACTTTC.

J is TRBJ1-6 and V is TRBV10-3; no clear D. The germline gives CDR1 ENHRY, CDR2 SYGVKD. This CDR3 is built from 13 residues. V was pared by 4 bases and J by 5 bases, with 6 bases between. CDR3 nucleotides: TGTGCCATCAGTGCCGGGAATAATTCACCCCTCCACTTT. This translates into CAISAGNNSPLHF.

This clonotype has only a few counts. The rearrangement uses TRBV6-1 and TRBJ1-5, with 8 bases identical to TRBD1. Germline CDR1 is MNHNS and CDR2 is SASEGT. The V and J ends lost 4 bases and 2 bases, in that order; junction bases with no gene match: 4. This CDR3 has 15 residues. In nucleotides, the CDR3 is TGTGCCAGCAGTGGGACAGGGTATGGCAATCAGCCCCAGCATTTT. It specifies CASSGTGYGNQPQHF.

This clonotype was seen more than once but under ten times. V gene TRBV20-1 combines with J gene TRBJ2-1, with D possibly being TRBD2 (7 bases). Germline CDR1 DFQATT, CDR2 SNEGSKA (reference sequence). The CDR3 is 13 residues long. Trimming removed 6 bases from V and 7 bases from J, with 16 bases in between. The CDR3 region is CSAPGGGKNEQFF. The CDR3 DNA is TGCAGTGCCCCTGGGGGGGGCAAGAATGAGCAGTTCTTC.

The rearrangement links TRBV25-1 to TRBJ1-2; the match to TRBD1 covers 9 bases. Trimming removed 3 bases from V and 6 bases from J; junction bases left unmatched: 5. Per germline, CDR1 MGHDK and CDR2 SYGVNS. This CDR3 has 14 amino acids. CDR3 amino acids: CASSDWDRDDGYTF. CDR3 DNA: TGTGCCAGCAGTGATTGGGACAGGGACGATGGCTACACCTTC.

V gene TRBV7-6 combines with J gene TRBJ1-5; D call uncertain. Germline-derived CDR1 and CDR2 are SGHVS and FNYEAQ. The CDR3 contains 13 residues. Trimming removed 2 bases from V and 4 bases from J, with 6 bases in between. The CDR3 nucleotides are TGTGCCAGCAGCTTAACCCGTAATCAGCCCCAGCATTTT. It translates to CASSLTRNQPQHF.

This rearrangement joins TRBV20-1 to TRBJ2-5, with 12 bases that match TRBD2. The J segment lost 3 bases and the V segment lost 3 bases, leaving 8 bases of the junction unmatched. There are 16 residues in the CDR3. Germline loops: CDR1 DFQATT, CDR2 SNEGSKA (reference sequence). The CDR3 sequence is CSASRRLAGGKETQYF. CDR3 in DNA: TGCAGTGCTAGTCGCAGGCTAGCGGGAGGGAAAGAGACCCAGTACTTC.

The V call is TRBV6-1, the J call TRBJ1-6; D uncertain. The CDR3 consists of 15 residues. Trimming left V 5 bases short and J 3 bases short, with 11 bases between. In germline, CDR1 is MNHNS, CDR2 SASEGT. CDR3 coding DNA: TGTGCCAGCAGTCTGTGGGAGAACTATAATTCACCCCTCCACTTT. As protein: CASSLWENYNSPLHF.

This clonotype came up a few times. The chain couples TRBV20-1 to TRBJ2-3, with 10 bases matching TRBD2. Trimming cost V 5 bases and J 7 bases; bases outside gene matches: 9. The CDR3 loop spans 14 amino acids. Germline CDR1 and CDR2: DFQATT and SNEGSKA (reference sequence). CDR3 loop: CSAEGASGGYTQYF. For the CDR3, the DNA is TGCAGTGCTGAGGGGGCTAGCGGGGGATATACGCAGTATTTT.

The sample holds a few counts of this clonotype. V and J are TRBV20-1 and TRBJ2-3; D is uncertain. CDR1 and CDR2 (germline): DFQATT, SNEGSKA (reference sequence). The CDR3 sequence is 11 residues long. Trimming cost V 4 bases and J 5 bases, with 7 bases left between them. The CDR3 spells CSATGRDTQYF. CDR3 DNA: TGCAGTGCTACCGGCCGAGATACGCAGTATTTT.

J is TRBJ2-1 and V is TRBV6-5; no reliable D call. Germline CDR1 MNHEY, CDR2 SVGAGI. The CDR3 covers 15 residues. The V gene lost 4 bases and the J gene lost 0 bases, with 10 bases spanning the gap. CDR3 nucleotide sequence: TGTGCCAGCAGTTCCGGGCCCGCCTCCTACAATGAGCAGTTCTTC. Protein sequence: CASSSGPASYNEQFF.

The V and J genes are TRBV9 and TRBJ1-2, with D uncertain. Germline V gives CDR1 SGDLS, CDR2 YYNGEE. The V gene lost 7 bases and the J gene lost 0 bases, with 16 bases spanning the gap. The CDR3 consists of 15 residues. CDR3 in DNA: TGTGCCAGCCCCTGGAAGGGCAAAGCTAACTATGGCTACACCTTC. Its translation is CASPWKGKANYGYTF.

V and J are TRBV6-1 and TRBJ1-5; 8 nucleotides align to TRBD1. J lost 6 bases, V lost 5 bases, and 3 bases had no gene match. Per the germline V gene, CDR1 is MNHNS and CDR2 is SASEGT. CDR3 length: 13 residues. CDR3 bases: TGTGCCAGCAGTAATGACAGGGGTCAGCCCCAGCATTTT. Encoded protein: CASSNDRGQPQHF.

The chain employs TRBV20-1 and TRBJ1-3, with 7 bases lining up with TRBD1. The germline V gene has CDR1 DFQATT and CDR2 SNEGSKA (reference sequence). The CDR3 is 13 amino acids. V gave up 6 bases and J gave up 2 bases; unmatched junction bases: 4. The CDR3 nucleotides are TGCAGTGCGGGAGGGACAGCTGGAAACACCATATATTTT. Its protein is CSAGGTAGNTIYF.

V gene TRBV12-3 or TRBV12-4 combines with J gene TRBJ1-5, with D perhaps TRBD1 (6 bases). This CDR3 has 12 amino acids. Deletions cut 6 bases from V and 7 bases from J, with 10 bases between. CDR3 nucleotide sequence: TGTGCCAGCAGCCTAGGGGGGCAGCCCCAGCATTTT. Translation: CASSLGGQPQHF.

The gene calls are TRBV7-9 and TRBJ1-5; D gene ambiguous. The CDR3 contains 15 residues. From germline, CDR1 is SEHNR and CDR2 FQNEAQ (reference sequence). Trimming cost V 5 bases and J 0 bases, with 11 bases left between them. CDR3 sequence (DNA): TGTGCCAGCAGCCGAACTGGAGATAGCAATCAGCCCCAGCATTTT. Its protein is CASSRTGDSNQPQHF.

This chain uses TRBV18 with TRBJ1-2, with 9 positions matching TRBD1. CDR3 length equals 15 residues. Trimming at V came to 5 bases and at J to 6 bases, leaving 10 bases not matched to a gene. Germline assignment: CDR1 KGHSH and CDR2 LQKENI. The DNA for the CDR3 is TGTGCCAGCTCATCTCTAGGGGGACAGGGAAATGGCTACACCTTC. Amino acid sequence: CASSSLGGQGNGYTF.

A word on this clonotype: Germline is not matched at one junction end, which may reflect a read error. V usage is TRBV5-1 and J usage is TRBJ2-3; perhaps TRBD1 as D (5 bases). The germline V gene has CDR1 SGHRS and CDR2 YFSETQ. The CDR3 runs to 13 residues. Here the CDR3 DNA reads TGCGCCAGCAGCTTGGGGGGCACGGATACGCAGTATTTT. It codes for CASSLGGTDTQYF.

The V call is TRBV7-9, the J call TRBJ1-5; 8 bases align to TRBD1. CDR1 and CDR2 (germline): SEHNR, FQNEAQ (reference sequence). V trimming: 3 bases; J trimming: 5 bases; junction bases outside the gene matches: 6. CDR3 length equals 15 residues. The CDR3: CASSLGTGYYQPQHF. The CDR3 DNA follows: TGTGCCAGCAGCTTGGGGACAGGATATTATCAGCCCCAGCATTTT.

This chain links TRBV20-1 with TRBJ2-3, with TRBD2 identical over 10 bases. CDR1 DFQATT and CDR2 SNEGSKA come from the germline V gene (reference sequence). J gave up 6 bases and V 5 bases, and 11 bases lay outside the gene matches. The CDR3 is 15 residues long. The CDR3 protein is CSAFLLAGEGDTQYF. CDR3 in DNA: TGCAGTGCTTTTCTCCTAGCGGGAGAGGGGGATACGCAGTATTTT.

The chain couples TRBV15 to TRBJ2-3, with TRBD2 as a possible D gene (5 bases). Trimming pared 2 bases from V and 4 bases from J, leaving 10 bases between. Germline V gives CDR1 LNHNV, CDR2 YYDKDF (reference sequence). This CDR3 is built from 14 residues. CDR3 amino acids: CATSRNVAPDTQYF. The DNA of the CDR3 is TGTGCCACCAGCAGAAATGTAGCGCCAGATACGCAGTATTTT.

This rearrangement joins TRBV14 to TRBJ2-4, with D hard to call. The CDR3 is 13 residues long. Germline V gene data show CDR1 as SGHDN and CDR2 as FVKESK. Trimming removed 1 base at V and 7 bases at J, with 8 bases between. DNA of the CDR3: TGTGCCAGCAGCCAAGCTGTTGGGAACATTCAGTACTTC. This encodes CASSQAVGNIQYF.

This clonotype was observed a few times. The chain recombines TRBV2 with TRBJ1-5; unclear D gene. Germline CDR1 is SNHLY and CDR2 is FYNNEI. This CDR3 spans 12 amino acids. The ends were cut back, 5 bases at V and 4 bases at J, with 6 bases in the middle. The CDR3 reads CASSQRNQPQHF. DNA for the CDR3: TGTGCCAGCAGTCAGAGAAATCAGCCCCAGCATTTT.

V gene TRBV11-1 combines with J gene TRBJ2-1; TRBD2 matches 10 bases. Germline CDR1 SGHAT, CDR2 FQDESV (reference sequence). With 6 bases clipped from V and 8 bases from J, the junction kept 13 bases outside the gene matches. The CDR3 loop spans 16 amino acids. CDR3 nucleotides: TGTGCCAGCAGTATGGGGGCTAGCGGGAGAATCGATGAGCAGTTCTTC. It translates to CASSMGASGRIDEQFF. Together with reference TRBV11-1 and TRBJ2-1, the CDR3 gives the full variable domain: EAEVAQSPRYKITEKSQAVAFWCDPISGHATLYWYRQILGQGPELLVQFQDESVVDDSQLPKDRFSAERLKGVDSTLKIQPAELGDSAMYLCASSMGASGRIDEQFFGPGTRLTVL.

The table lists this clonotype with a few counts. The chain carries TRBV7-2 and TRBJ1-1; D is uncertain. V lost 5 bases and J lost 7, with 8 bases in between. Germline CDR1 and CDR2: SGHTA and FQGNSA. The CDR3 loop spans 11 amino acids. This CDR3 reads CASSRGREAFF. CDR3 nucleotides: TGTGCCAGCAGCCGAGGGCGTGAAGCTTTCTTT.

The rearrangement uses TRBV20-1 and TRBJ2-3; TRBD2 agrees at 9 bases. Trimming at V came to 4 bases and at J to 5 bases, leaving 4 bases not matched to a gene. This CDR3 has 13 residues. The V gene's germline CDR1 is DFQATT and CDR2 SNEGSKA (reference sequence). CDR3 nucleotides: TGCAGTGCTATCCGCGGGGGGGGAGATACGCAGTATTTT. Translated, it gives CSAIRGGGDTQYF.